The entry below gives a single T cell receptor beta chain sequence along with its context. The data originate from a study of blood T cell repertoires in COVID-19. On the study more broadly: From the United States, Italy and Spain came samples of acute and convalescent COVID-19. T cells, B-cell-depleted T cells, or PBMCs provided the cDNA or gDNA that served as material.

J was trimmed by 5 bases and V by 3 bases; bases with no gene match: 5. CDR1 and CDR2 from the germline V gene are SGHTA and FQGNSA. The CDR3 loop spans 14 amino acids. Study processing details: Reference gene primer amplification gave nucleated cell count estimates. Method: immunoSEQ multiplex PCR; TCRdb's copy keeps in-frame clones and lacks some. From that table come the V and J calls and clone size; the DNA was used to work out D and trimming. The sample has under 40,000 clones; roughly 85% are singletons. This receptor was identified in a human donor with acute or convalescent COVID-19. The donor label of this sample is uncertain. The specimen sequenced was peripheral blood. This chain uses TRBV7-2 with TRBJ2-5, with TRBD1 matching 8 bases. The CDR3 spells CASSFQTGEETQYF. CDR3 nucleotides: TGTGCCAGCAGCTTCCAGACAGGGGAGGAGACCCAGTACTTC.